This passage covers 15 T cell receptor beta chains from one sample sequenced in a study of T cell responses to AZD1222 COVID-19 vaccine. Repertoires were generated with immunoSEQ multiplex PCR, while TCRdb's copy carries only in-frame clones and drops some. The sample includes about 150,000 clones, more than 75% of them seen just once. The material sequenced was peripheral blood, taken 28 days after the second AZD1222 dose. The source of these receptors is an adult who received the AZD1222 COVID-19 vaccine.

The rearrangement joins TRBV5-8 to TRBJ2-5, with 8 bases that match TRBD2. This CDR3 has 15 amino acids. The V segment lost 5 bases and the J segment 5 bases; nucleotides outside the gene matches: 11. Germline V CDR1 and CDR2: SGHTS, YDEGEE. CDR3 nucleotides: TGTGCCAGCAGACCGTCACTGGGACTAGGGGAGACCCAGTACTTC. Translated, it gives CASRPSLGLGETQYF. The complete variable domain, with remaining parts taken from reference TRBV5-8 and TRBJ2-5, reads EAGVTQSPTHLIKTRGQQATLRCSPISGHTSVYWYQQALGLGLQFLLWYDEGEERNRGNFPPRFSGRQFPNYSSELNVNALELEDSALYLCASRPSLGLGETQYFGPGTRLLVL.

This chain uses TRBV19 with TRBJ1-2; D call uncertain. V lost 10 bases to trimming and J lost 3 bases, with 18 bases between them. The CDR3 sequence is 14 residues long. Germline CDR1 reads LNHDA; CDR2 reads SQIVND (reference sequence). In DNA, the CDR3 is TGTGCCACCGGGTCCTCCCCACCGTACTATGGCTACACCTTC. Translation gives CATGSSPPYYGYTF.

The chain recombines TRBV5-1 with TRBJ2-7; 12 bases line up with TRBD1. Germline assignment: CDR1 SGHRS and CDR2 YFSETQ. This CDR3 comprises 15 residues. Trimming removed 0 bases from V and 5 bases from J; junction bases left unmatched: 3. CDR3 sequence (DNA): TGCGCCAGCAGCTTGGACGGGACAGGGGGCCACGAGCAGTACTTC. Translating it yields CASSLDGTGGHEQYF. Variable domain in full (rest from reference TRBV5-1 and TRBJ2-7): KAGVTQTPRYLIKTRGQQVTLSCSPISGHRSVSWYQQTPGQGLQFLFEYFSETQRNKGNFPGRFSGRQFSNSRSEMNVSTLELGDSALYLCASSLDGTGGHEQYFGPGTRLTVT.

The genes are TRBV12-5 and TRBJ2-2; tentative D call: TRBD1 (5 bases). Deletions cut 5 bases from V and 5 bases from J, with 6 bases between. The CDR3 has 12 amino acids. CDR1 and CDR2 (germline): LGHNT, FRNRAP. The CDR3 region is CASGQGTGELFF. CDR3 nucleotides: TGTGCTAGTGGTCAGGGTACCGGGGAGCTGTTTTTT.

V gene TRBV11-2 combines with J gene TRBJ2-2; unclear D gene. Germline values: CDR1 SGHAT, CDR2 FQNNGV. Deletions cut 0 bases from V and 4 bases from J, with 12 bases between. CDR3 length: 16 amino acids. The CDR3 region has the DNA TGTGCCAGCAGCTTAGATTCGGCCGCGGCCACCGGGGAGCTGTTTTTT. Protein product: CASSLDSAAATGELFF.

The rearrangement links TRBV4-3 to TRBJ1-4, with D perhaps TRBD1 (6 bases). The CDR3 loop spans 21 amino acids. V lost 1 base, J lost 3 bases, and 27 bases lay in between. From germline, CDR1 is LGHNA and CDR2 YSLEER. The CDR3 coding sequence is TGCGCCAGCAGCCAAGCCTATTACAGCGGGACACCTCAGAAGGCTAATGAAAAACTGTTTTTT. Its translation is CASSQAYYSGTPQKANEKLFF.

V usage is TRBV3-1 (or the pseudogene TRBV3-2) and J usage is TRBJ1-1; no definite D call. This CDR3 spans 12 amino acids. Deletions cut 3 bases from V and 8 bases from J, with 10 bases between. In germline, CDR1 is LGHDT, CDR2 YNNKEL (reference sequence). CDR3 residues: CASSHGRIEAFF. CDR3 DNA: TGTGCCAGCAGCCATGGCCGGATAGAAGCTTTCTTT.

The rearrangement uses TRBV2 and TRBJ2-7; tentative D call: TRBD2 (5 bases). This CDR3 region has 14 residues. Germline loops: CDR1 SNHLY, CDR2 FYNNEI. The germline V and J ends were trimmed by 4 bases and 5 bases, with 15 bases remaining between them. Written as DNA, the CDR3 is TGTGCCAGCAGTGGACTACTCGGCATGGACGAGCAGTACTTC. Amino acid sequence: CASSGLLGMDEQYF. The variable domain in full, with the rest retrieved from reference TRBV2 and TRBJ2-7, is EPEVTQTPSHQVTQMGQEVILRCVPISNHLYFYWYRQILGQKVEFLVSFYNNEISEKSEIFDDQFSVERPDGSNFTLKIRSTKLEDSAMYFCASSGLLGMDEQYFGPGTRLTVT.

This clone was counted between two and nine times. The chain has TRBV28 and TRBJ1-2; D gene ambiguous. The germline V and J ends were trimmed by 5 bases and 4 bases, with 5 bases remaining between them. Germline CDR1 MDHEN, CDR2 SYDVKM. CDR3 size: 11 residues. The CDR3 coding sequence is TGTGCCAGCAGTATAAGCTATGGCTACACCTTC. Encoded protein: CASSISYGYTF.

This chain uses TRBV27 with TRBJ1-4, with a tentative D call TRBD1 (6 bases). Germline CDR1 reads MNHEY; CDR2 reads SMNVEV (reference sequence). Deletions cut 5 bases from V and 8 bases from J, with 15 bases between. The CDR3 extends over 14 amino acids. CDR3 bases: TGTGCCAGCAGTATGAGGGGGGGTGGGGAAAAACTGTTTTTT. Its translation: CASSMRGGGEKLFF.

The CDR3 is CASSLGAGNTIYF. The DNA for the CDR3 is TGTGCCAGCAGCTTGGGGGCTGGAAACACCATATATTTT. The rearrangement uses TRBV5-4 and TRBJ1-3, with D uncertain. The length of the CDR3 is 13 residues. Trimming pared 0 bases from V and 2 bases from J, leaving 3 bases between. CDR1 is SGHNT and CDR2 is YYREEE in the germline V gene (reference sequence).

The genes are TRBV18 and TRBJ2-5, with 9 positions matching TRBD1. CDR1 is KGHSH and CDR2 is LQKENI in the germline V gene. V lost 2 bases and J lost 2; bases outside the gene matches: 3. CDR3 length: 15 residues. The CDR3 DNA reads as TGTGCCAGCTCACCAGAGACAGGGGGACAAGAGACCCAGTACTTC. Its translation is CASSPETGGQETQYF.

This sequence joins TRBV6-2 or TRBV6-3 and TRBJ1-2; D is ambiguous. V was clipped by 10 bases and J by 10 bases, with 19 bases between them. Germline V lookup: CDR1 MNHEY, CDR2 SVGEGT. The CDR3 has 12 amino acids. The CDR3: CATSPSALDYTF. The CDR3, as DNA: TGTGCCACCAGCCCAAGTGCCCTGGACTACACCTTC.

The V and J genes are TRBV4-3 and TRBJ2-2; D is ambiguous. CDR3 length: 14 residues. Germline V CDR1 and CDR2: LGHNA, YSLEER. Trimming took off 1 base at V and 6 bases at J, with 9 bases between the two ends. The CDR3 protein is CASSQVRHAGELFF. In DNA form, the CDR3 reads TGCGCCAGCAGCCAAGTCAGGCACGCCGGGGAGCTGTTTTTT.

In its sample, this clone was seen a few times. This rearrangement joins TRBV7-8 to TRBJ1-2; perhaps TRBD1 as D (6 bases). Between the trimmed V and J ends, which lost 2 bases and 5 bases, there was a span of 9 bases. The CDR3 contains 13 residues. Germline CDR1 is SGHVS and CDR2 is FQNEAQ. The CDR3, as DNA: TGTGCCAGCAGCTTACGAGGGGGGTATGGCTACACCTTC. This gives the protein CASSLRGGYGYTF.